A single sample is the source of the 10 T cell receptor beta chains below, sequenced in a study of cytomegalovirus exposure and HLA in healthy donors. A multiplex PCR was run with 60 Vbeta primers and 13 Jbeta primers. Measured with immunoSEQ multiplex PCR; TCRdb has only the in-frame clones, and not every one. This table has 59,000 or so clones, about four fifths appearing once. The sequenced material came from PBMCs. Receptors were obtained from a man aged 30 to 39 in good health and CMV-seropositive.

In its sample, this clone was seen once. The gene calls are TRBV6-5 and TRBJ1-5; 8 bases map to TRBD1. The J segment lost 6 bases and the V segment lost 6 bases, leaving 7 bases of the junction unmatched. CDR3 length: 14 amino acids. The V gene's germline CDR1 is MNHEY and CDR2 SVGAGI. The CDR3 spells CASRPRQGSQPQHF. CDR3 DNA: TGTGCCAGCAGACCTAGACAGGGGAGTCAGCCCCAGCATTTT.

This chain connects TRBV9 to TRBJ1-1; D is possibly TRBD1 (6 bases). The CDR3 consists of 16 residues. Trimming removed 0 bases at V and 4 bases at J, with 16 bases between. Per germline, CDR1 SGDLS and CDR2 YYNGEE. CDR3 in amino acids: CASSVAGGGLVTEAFF. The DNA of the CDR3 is TGTGCCAGCAGCGTAGCGGGCGGGGGGCTGGTCACTGAAGCTTTCTTT. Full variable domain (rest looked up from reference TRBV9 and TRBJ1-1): DSGVTQTPKHLITATGQRVTLRCSPRSGDLSVYWYQQSLDQGLQFLIQYYNGEERAKGNILERFSAQQFPDLHSELNLSSLELGDSALYFCASSVAGGGLVTEAFFGQGTRLTVV.

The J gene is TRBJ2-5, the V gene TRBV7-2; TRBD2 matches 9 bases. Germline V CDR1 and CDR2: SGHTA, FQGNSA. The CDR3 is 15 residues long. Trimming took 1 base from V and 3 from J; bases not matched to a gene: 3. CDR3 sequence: CASSLVVAGEETQYF. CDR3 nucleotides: TGTGCCAGCAGCTTAGTTGTAGCGGGGGAAGAGACCCAGTACTTC.

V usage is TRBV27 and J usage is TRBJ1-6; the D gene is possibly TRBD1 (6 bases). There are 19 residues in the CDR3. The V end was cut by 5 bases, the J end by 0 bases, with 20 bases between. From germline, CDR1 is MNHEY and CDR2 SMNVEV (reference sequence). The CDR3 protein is CASSTPRGLSSSYNSPLHF. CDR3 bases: TGTGCCAGCAGTACCCCCAGGGGATTGAGTAGCTCCTATAATTCACCCCTCCACTTT.

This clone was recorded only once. CDR3 coding DNA: TGTGCCAGCAGCGGTCCAGGGTTCGGCTCTGGGGCCAACGTCCTGACTTTC. It specifies CASSGPGFGSGANVLTF. J is TRBJ2-6 and V is TRBV9; tentatively, D is TRBD1 (5 bases). Between the trimmed V and J ends, which lost 3 bases and 0 bases, there was a span of 13 bases. The germline gives CDR1 SGDLS, CDR2 YYNGEE. This CDR3 spans 17 amino acids.

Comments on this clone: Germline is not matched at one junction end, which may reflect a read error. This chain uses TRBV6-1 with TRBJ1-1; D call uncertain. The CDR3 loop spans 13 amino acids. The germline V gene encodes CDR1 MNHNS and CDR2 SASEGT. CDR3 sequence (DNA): TGTGCCAGCCTCAGGTTCATGAACACTGAAGCTTCCTTT. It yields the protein CASLRFMNTEASF.

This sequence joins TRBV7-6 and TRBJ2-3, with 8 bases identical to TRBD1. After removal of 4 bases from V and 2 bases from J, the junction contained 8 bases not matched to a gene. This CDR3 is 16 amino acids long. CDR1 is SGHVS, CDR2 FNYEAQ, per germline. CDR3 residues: CASSYLTGVATDTQYF. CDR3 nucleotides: TGTGCCAGCAGCTACTTGACAGGGGTGGCCACAGATACGCAGTATTTT.

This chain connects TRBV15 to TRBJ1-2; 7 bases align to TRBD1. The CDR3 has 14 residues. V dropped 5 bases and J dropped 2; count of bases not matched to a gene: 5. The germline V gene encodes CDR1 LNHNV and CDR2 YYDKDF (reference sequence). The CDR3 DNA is TGTGCCACCAGCGACAGGGTTCGGAACTATGGCTACACCTTC. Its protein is CATSDRVRNYGYTF.

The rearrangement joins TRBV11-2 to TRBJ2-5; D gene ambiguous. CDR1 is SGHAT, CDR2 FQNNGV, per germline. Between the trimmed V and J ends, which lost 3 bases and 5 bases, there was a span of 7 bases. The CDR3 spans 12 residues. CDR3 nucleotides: TGTGCCAGCAGCTTTAGTGAGGAGACCCAGTACTTC. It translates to CASSFSEETQYF.

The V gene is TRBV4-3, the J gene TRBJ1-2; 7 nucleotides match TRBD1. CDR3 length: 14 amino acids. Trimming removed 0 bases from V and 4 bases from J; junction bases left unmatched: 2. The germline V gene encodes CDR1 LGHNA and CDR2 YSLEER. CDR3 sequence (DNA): TGCGCCAGCAGCCAAGACAGGGGGACCTATGGCTACACCTTC. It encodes CASSQDRGTYGYTF.